This T cell receptor beta chain stems from a study of blood T cell repertoires in COVID-19. Study summary: The samples span acute and convalescent COVID-19 from the United States, Italy and Spain. T cells, B-cell-depleted T cells, or PBMCs provided the cDNA or gDNA that served as material.

The authors' processing: Nucleated cell number was recorded as an estimate derived from reference gene primer amplification. The protocol was immunoSEQ multiplex PCR, while the TCRdb copy is restricted to in-frame clones and leaves out a portion. From that table come the V and J calls and clone size; the DNA was used to work out D and trimming. Of around 40,000 clones listed, under 90% are singletons. Trimming took 3 bases from V and 5 from J, leaving 13 bases between them. CDR1 and CDR2 (germline): LNHNV, YYDKDF (reference sequence). This CDR3 contains 14 residues. This TCR was sampled from a man between 45 and 60 years old with active COVID-19. Sequences were obtained from peripheral blood. The gene calls are TRBV15 and TRBJ2-5, with no clear D. The CDR3: CATSSNPQAETQYF. DNA of the CDR3: TGTGCCACCAGCAGCAACCCCCAGGCCGAGACCCAGTACTTC.